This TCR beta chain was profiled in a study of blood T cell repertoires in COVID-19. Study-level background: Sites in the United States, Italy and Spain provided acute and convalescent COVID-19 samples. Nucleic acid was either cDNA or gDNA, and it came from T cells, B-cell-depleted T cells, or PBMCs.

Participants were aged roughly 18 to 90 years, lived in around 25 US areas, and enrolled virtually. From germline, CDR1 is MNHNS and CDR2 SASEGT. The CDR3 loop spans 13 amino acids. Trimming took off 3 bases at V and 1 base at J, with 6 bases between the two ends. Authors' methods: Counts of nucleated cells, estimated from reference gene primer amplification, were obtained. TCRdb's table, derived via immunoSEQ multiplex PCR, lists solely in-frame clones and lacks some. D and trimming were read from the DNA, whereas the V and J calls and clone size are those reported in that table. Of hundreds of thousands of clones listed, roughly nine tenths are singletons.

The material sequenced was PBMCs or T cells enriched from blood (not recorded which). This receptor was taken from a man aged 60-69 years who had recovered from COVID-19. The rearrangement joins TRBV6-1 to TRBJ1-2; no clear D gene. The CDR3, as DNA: TGTGCCAGCAGTGAGGGCGATAACTATGGCTACACCTTC. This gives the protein CASSEGDNYGYTF.